This T cell receptor beta chain derives from a study of graft-versus-host responses after intestinal transplantation (dated by TCRdb to the early 2020s). For context, the study as a whole: Multivisceral, liver-intestinal, or isolated intestinal transplants were received by the recipients. All recipients received anti-thymocyte globulin induction followed by maintenance tacrolimus and steroids for roughly 3 years. Bulk TCR-beta CDR3 sequencing was used to track graft-versus-host and host-versus-graft alloreactive T cell clones in the graft, circulation and bone marrow after intestinal transplantation. To identify alloreactive clones, pre-transplant mixed lymphocyte reaction products were sequenced and compared with unstimulated pre-transplant donor and recipient T cells. The cohort enrolled about 23 intestinal transplant recipients, one of whom was a retransplant, and 3 patients without pretransplant specimens were excluded. A peak of at least 4% donor T cells among recipient peripheral blood mononuclear cells was the definition used for donor T cell macrochimerism. Samples from a few later patients were sequenced in-house on an Illumina MiSeq with MiXCR processing rather than by the commercial service. The paper's findings and limits, for the study overall: GvH clones turned up in recipient bone marrow, with some appearing earlier in ileal mucosa or blood, a pattern consistent with an intestinal mucosal origin. The relatively low number and heterogeneity of intestinal transplant patients limited the conclusions. Peak levels of circulating GvH clones were associated with declines in HvG clones early after transplant. In the allografts of patients with donor T cell macrochimerism, GvH to HvG T cell clonal ratios were high.

The library was obtained by the immunoSEQ multiplex PCR assay. In most patients, genomic DNA was isolated using the Qiagen DNeasy Blood and Tissue Kit and sent frozen to Adaptive Biotechnologies for TCR sequencing. High-throughput TCR-beta CDR3 sequencing of genomic DNA from most patients was performed by Adaptive Biotechnologies. The authors processed their data as follows. TCR sequencing data were retrieved from Adaptive's ImmunoSEQ software for around 18 patients, whereas a few other patients were processed with MiXCR and VDJtools. CD4 versus CD8 sorting errors were corrected by removing sequences found in both subsets at a frequency ratio below 5:1. CDR3 nucleotide sequences shared between donor and recipient were removed because their origin could not be assigned. To be classed as alloreactive, a clone needed at least 2-fold expansion over unstimulated cells and a minimum CFSE-low frequency of 0.002% (template counts) or 0.001% (read counts). A clone was considered mappable if detected in the sequenced pre-transplant spleen, lymph node, or MLR CFSE-low populations of the donor or recipient. The cumulative frequency of alloreactive clones was calculated as a percentage of all sequences, weighted by copy number. This immuneACCESS table, as held by TCRdb, lists in-frame sequences with V and J called but not all clones. Of the missing ones, under half trace to an unresolved V gene in checked studies; the others have no known cause. V, J and clone size are those of that table, while D and trimming were read from the DNA. For this sample there are about 41,000 clones; 85% to 95% appear just once. The top ten constitute more than 0.45% of the sample.

The CDR3 covers 15 residues, taking in both the cysteine and the phenylalanine. CDR3 DNA is the only sequence kept; it has 45 bases, read in frame from the first base. V was cut back by 1 base and J by 3 bases, leaving a gap of 13 bases between them. The germline V gene (reference sequence) specifies LNHDA as CDR1 and SQIVND as CDR2. Per the publication, the time point label means: cells obtained before transplantation from donor or recipient. CD3+CD4+ and CD3+CD8+ populations were FACS-sorted from unstimulated pre-transplant donor and recipient cells taken from spleen or lymph nodes. Turning to this clone: No antigen is known for it. No qualities accompany the bases; no much larger clone lies one base away.

This receptor chain uses TRBV19 and TRBJ2-7; a confident D gene designation cannot be given. The sequence was collected from a human donor who was the organ donor for an intestinal transplant. The source was unstimulated CD8+ T cells sorted from spleen or lymph node cells, collected before transplant. The DNA reads as follows: TGTGCCAGTAGTATAGGGTCAGGCGTGAGCTACGAGCAGTACTTC. It is translated as CASSIGSGVSYEQYF.